Below, 20 T cell receptor beta chains from the same sample are listed, as sequenced in a study of T cells in Graves' hyperthyroidism and ophthalmopathy. Amplified TCR beta CDR3 regions derived from RNA transcripts. TCR CDR3 regions were first amplified by RT-PCR with HTBI primers. TCRdb analysed the multiplex PCR reads with MiXCR anew, one entry per CDR3 protein. The table includes roughly 570,000 distinct CDR3 sequences, around 14% detected once. The sequenced material came from blood. The source is a woman aged 30 to 39 with Graves' hyperthyroidism.

The rearrangement uses TRBV12-3 or TRBV12-4 and TRBJ2-1; the match to TRBD2 covers 10 bases. Trimming at V came to 6 bases and at J to 5 bases, leaving 4 bases not matched to a gene. The CDR3 contains 14 residues. CDR3: CASRLAGVNNEQFF. The CDR3 DNA sequence: TGTGCCAGCAGGCTAGCGGGAGTCAACAATGAGCAGTTCTTC.

This clonotype has a count of ten or more. This sequence joins TRBV30 and TRBJ1-4; 8 positions match TRBD1. The CDR3 extends over 13 amino acids. Per germline, CDR1 GTSNPN and CDR2 SVGIG (reference sequence). V lost 4 bases to trimming and J lost 6 bases; unmatched junction nucleotides: 4. The CDR3 DNA sequence: TGTGCCTGGACTAACAGGGGGGATGAAAAACTGTTTTTT. This gives the protein CAWTNRGDEKLFF.

Ten or more counts support this clonotype. The chain is built from TRBV6-5 and TRBJ2-3; 11 bases align to TRBD2. Germline CDR1 is MNHEY and CDR2 is SVGAGI. Trimming removed 0 bases from V and 2 bases from J; junction bases left unmatched: 7. The CDR3 is made up of 18 amino acids. This CDR3 is CASSYSMASGRNTDTQYF. DNA for the CDR3: TGTGCCAGCAGTTACTCGATGGCTAGCGGGAGGAACACAGATACGCAGTATTTT.

This clonotype was detected a few times. J is TRBJ2-2 and V is TRBV18; D remains ambiguous. Trimming removed 2 bases from V and 3 bases from J, with 10 bases in between. The V gene's germline CDR1 is KGHSH and CDR2 LQKENI. This CDR3 has 15 residues. CDR3: CASSPRTDYTGELFF. As DNA, the CDR3 is TGTGCCAGCTCACCAAGGACGGATTACACCGGGGAGCTGTTTTTT.

This clonotype was found many times. The gene calls are TRBV14 and TRBJ2-3; maybe TRBD2 (5 bases). This CDR3 spans 13 amino acids. Germline values: CDR1 SGHDN, CDR2 FVKESK. Trimming cost V 1 base and J 5 bases, with 7 bases left between them. Here the CDR3 reads CASSQGGLDTQYF. Written as DNA, the CDR3 is TGTGCCAGCAGCCAAGGAGGACTAGATACGCAGTATTTT.

This clonotype showed up just a few times. V usage is TRBV4-1 and J usage is TRBJ2-4; D gene uncertain. This CDR3 has 15 residues. Per the germline V gene, CDR1 is MGHRA and CDR2 is YSYEKL. The V gene lost 3 bases and the J gene lost 0 bases, with 9 bases spanning the gap. The CDR3 sequence is CASSHWYLAKNIQYF. The DNA for the CDR3 is TGCGCCAGCAGCCATTGGTACTTAGCCAAAAACATTCAGTACTTC.

Ten or more counts support this clonotype. The V gene is TRBV10-2, the J gene TRBJ1-1, with no clear D. Germline loops: CDR1 WSHSY, CDR2 SAAADI. This CDR3 has 14 residues. Trimming took 3 bases from V and 7 from J, leaving 15 bases between them. CDR3 sequence (DNA): TGCGCCAGCAGTGATCTTGCCGGGTATGTTGAAGCTTTCTTT. Translating gives CASSDLAGYVEAFF.

This chain uses TRBV6-4 with TRBJ2-3; D is uncertain. Trimming cost V 8 bases and J 0 bases, with 15 bases left between them. Germline loops: CDR1 MRHNA, CDR2 SNTAGT. CDR3 length equals 15 residues. CDR3 region: CASSRMVPSTDTQYF. The CDR3 DNA sequence: TGTGCCAGCTCCCGAATGGTCCCTAGCACAGATACGCAGTATTTT.

This clonotype was found a few times. The J gene is TRBJ2-7, the V gene TRBV30, with TRBD2 matching 7 bases. V lost 1 base, J lost 6 bases, and 15 bases stayed unmatched. CDR3 length equals 16 residues. Germline CDR1 and CDR2: GTSNPN and SVGIG (reference sequence). DNA of the CDR3: TGTGCCTGGAGTGGGACCCCGGGCGGGAGTCCCTCCGAGCAGTACTTC. Amino acids: CAWSGTPGGSPSEQYF.

This clonotype was recorded only once. A much more abundant neighbour one base away suggests this may be a read error. The chain combines TRBV20-1 with TRBJ2-3; 8 bases agree with TRBD2. Germline V CDR1 and CDR2: DFQATT, SNEGSKA (reference sequence). The CDR3 length is 14 residues. Trimming at V came to 6 bases and at J to 10 bases, leaving 15 bases not matched to a gene. The chain's CDR3 is CSAHPAGGSDAQYF. The DNA for the CDR3 is TGCAGTGCCCACCCTGCGGGAGGATCCGATGCGCAGTATTTT.

Ten or more counts support this clonotype. The gene calls are TRBV7-2 and TRBJ2-7, with TRBD1 matching 8 bases. Germline-derived CDR1 and CDR2 are SGHTA and FQGNSA. Germline trimming cut 3 bases from V and 3 bases from J; bases unmatched to any gene: 4. The CDR3 consists of 14 residues. As DNA, the CDR3 is TGTGCCAGCAGCTTCCCCGGGACAGGCTACGAGCAGTACTTC. Amino acid sequence: CASSFPGTGYEQYF.

This clonotype was observed many times. The chain uses TRBV2 and TRBJ2-5, with a weak D call TRBD1 (6 bases). CDR3 length: 12 amino acids. The V gene's germline CDR1 is SNHLY and CDR2 FYNNEI. The ends were cut back, 9 bases at V and 2 bases at J, with 10 bases in the middle. Here the CDR3 DNA reads TGTGCCAGTAGACAGGATCAAGAGACCCAGTACTTC. Residues: CASRQDQETQYF.

Ten or more counts support this clonotype. V is TRBV7-9 and J is TRBJ1-2; D might be TRBD1 (6 bases). V was cut by 5 bases and J by 4 bases, with 14 bases left in between. Germline assignment: CDR1 SEHNR and CDR2 FQNEAQ (reference sequence). This CDR3 has 14 residues. The CDR3 protein is CASSATGGSYGYTF. The CDR3 DNA reads as TGTGCCAGCAGCGCGACAGGAGGGAGCTATGGCTACACCTTC.

J is TRBJ2-3 and V is TRBV10-3; TRBD1 matches at 8 bases. CDR1 ENHRY and CDR2 SYGVKD come from the germline V gene. V shed 6 bases and J 4 bases; nucleotides not matched to a gene: 6. This CDR3 is 14 amino acids long. CDR3 DNA: TGTGCCATCAGAAGGACAGGGAGGTCAGATACGCAGTATTTT. The encoded protein is CAIRRTGRSDTQYF.

This clonotype was counted a few times. The chain is built from TRBV19 and TRBJ2-3, with D uncertain. Per the germline V gene, CDR1 is LNHDA and CDR2 is SQIVND (reference sequence). The germline V and J ends were trimmed by 6 bases and 2 bases, with 9 bases remaining between them. This CDR3 comprises 13 residues. For the CDR3, the DNA is TGTGCCAGTAGGCGCAGCATCACAGATACGCAGTATTTT. Its translation is CASRRSITDTQYF.

The CDR3 coding sequence is TGTGCCAGCAGCTCGCCTTTCTTCCGGGGGTTTTACCAAGAGACCCAGTACTTC. Encoded protein: CASSSPFFRGFYQETQYF. This rearrangement joins TRBV11-2 to TRBJ2-5, with D perhaps matching TRBD2 (6 bases). The V gene lost 4 bases and the J gene lost 0 bases, with 21 bases spanning the gap. Germline loops: CDR1 SGHAT, CDR2 FQNNGV. The CDR3 contains 18 residues.

This clonotype was seen ten or more times. The chain combines TRBV3-1 with TRBJ2-5; 8 bases line up with TRBD1. Germline CDR1 is LGHDT and CDR2 is YNNKEL (reference sequence). CDR3 size: 16 residues. After removal of 0 bases from V and 3 bases from J, the junction contained 6 bases not matched to a gene. In DNA form, the CDR3 reads TGTGCCAGCAGCCAAGATCGCCCGGACAGGGAAGAGACCCAGTACTTC. Translation: CASSQDRPDREETQYF.

At least ten counts were recorded for this clonotype. The gene calls are TRBV7-2 and TRBJ2-1; TRBD2 matches 7 bases. The CDR3 runs to 15 residues. Germline V CDR1 and CDR2: SGHTA, FQGNSA. The trim removed 5 bases at V and 4 bases at J, leaving 8 bases unmatched. The CDR3 DNA reads as TGTGCCAGCAGCCCCCTCGGGAGGTCTTACAATGAGCAGTTCTTC. Amino acids: CASSPLGRSYNEQFF.

This clonotype appeared a few times. One junction end disagrees with the germline gene, perhaps due to a read error. The CDR3 spells CASSFTSGAREQFF. Here the CDR3 DNA reads TGTGCCAGCAGCTTTACTAGCGGGGCAAGGGAGCAGTTCTTC. The genes are TRBV5-1 and TRBJ2-1; 10 nucleotides line up with TRBD2. Germline assignment: CDR1 SGHRS and CDR2 YFSETQ. The CDR3 covers 14 residues.

There are a few counts of this clonotype. This chain connects TRBV10-3 to TRBJ2-5; maybe TRBD2 (6 bases). Per the germline V gene, CDR1 is ENHRY and CDR2 is SYGVKD. The CDR3 covers 15 residues. Trimming took off 0 bases at V and 5 bases at J, with 13 bases between the two ends. CDR3 DNA: TGTGCCATCAGTGAGTCTGCGCGGGGAGGTGAGACCCAGTACTTC. Protein sequence: CAISESARGGETQYF.